These 28 T cell receptor beta chains were all obtained from the same sample, sequenced in a study of post-analysis software for immune sequencing data (dated by TCRdb to 2014 to 2015). These receptors have no known antigen. Library prep was done by PCR. The instrument was an Illumina HiSeq 2500. Unique molecular identifiers were incorporated into TCR beta cDNA libraries to reduce PCR and sequencing biases. TCRdb reworked the public reads: Q25 trimming with fastp, MiXCR clone assembly, productive beta chains retained. Duplicate CDR3 protein sequences are folded into a single record with the most common DNA and genes. The table for this sample lists 700,000 to 900,000 distinct CDR3 sequences; 46% of them were counted only once. The ten most abundant clones make up roughly 4.9% of the sample. The investigation overall reported the following: Patients showed significantly higher frequencies than controls for a few TRBV segments, among them TRBV5-6, TRBV5-1 and TRBV20-1.

Sequences were obtained from blood. These receptor sequences come from a girl aged 10 to 17 with multiple sclerosis.

This clonotype was seen a handful of times. The rearrangement joins TRBV7-9 to TRBJ2-5, with TRBD1 matching over 8 bases. The J call is uncertain, as TRBJ2-7 better fits the DNA end. CDR3 length: 13 residues. The germline CDR1 and CDR2 sequences are SEHNR and FQNEAQ (reference sequence). In DNA, the CDR3 is TGTGCCAGCCCCGGGGACAGGAGCTACGAGCAGTACTTC. Residues: CASPGDRSYEQYF.

This clonotype was found a few times. This chain joins TRBV29-1 and TRBJ2-5; 7 bases map to TRBD2. The CDR3 has 12 amino acids. Germline V CDR1 and CDR2: SQVTM, ANQGSEA. The ends lost 3 bases at V and 7 bases at J; junction bases unmatched: 5. The CDR3 is CSVDRTRGTQYF. DNA of the CDR3: TGCAGCGTTGATAGGACTAGGGGGACCCAGTACTTC.

This clonotype was observed a handful of times. The chain uses TRBV7-8 and TRBJ1-5, with unresolved D. Germline CDR1 reads SGHVS; CDR2 reads FQNEAQ. This CDR3 spans 13 amino acids. V lost 3 bases, J lost 7 bases, and 10 bases lay in between. CDR3 DNA sequence: TGTGCCAGCAGCTTTGGCAGCGGCCAGCCCCAGCATTTT. Amino acids: CASSFGSGQPQHF.

The rearrangement uses TRBV20-1 and TRBJ2-1, with 10 bases matching TRBD2. Trimming took 4 bases from V and 1 from J; bases not matched to a gene: 4. The CDR3 has 15 residues. CDR1 DFQATT and CDR2 SNEGSKA come from the germline V gene (reference sequence). Here the CDR3 reads CSAIRTSGSYNEQFF. CDR3 DNA sequence: TGCAGTGCTATTCGGACTAGCGGTTCCTACAATGAGCAGTTCTTC.

This clonotype occurred a few times. The V call is TRBV20-1, the J call TRBJ2-4, with 7 nucleotides matching TRBD1. The DNA end is more similar to TRBJ2-7, so the J call may be wrong. The CDR3 contains 13 residues. The germline V gene has CDR1 DFQATT and CDR2 SNEGSKA (reference sequence). CDR3 DNA: TGCAGTGCCTGCCGGACAGGAGTCAACGAGCAGTACTTC. It specifies CSACRTGVNEQYF.

The chain is built from TRBV29-1 and TRBJ2-5, with D maybe TRBD2 (5 bases). The length of the CDR3 is 13 residues. Germline CDR1 SQVTM, CDR2 ANQGSEA. V lost 2 bases and J 4 bases, leaving 11 bases between the germline ends. DNA of the CDR3: TGCAGCGTTGAATTGCCCGAGGGAGAGACCCAGTACTTC. Translation: CSVELPEGETQYF.

The chain employs TRBV3-1 and TRBJ2-4; D remains ambiguous. Germline CDR1 LGHDT, CDR2 YNNKEL (reference sequence). Trimming removed 4 bases at V and 0 bases at J, with 13 bases between. This CDR3 comprises 16 residues. The CDR3 coding sequence is TGTGCCAGCAGCCCCCACACCTTCTTAGCCAAAAACATTCAGTACTTC. Translated, it gives CASSPHTFLAKNIQYF.

V and J are TRBV15 and TRBJ2-1; D gene uncertain. CDR1 LNHNV and CDR2 YYDKDF come from the germline V gene (reference sequence). V was clipped by 0 bases and J by 7 bases, with 10 bases between them. The CDR3 sequence is 14 residues long. CDR3 residues: CATSRDSGRNEQFF. The DNA for the CDR3 is TGTGCCACCAGCAGAGATTCCGGCCGGAATGAGCAGTTCTTC.

The CDR3 coding sequence is TGTGCCAGCAGCCCGAGCCTAGCGGGAGAAAGGCGAAATGAGCAGTTCTTC. It specifies CASSPSLAGERRNEQFF. The chain uses TRBV7-9 and TRBJ2-1; TRBD2 aligns across 10 bases. Losses at the gene ends were 5 bases for V and 7 bases for J; bases not matched to a gene: 14. Germline CDR1 and CDR2: SEHNR and FQNEAQ (reference sequence). This CDR3 is built from 17 residues.

The chain uses TRBV20-1 and TRBJ2-3; D is uncertain. This CDR3 has 12 amino acids. The germline V and J ends were trimmed by 3 bases and 3 bases, with 7 bases remaining between them. CDR1 DFQATT and CDR2 SNEGSKA come from the germline V gene (reference sequence). DNA for the CDR3: TGCAGTGCTAGGTTTTTTACAGATACGCAGTATTTT. This codes for CSARFFTDTQYF.

This clonotype was detected a few times. The chain combines TRBV7-9 with TRBJ2-3; 11 positions match TRBD2. The CDR3 extends over 16 amino acids. Per germline, CDR1 SEHNR and CDR2 FQNEAQ (reference sequence). Trimming took 5 bases from V and 5 from J; bases not matched to a gene: 9. The CDR3 DNA sequence: TGTGCCAGCAGCCGCACTAGCGGGAGTCCAAAAGATACGCAGTATTTT. Protein: CASSRTSGSPKDTQYF.

This clonotype has just a few counts. The chain employs TRBV6-1 and TRBJ2-7; 7 bases fit TRBD1. Germline CDR1 reads MNHNS; CDR2 reads SASEGT. Trimming cost V 8 bases and J 5 bases; bases outside gene matches: 6. The CDR3 has 12 residues. The CDR3 loop reads CASATGFDEQYF. In nucleotides, the CDR3 is TGTGCCAGCGCGACAGGGTTCGACGAGCAGTACTTC.

This clonotype showed up just a few times. This rearrangement joins TRBV7-9 to TRBJ1-1; possible D gene TRBD1, 5 bases. V was cut by 10 bases and J by 5 bases, with 17 bases left in between. The CDR3 has 13 amino acids. Looked up from germline, CDR1 is SEHNR and CDR2 is FQNEAQ (reference sequence). The CDR3 DNA reads as TGTGCCACCCGCAGCGGGGCAAATACTGAAGCTTTCTTT. It codes for CATRSGANTEAFF.

This clonotype was detected only a few times. The V gene is TRBV29-1, the J gene TRBJ2-1; 7 positions match TRBD1. The length of the CDR3 is 18 residues. Germline values: CDR1 SQVTM, CDR2 ANQGSEA. The V and J ends lost 6 bases and 12 bases, in that order; junction bases with no gene match: 29. CDR3 residues: CSVAGTVGLGWGRAGQFF. The CDR3 bases are TGCAGCGTCGCCGGGACAGTAGGTCTTGGTTGGGGCCGAGCTGGGCAGTTCTTC.

This clonotype appeared a few times. The V gene is TRBV20-1, the J gene TRBJ2-7; D might be TRBD2 (6 bases). Trimming removed 6 bases at V and 3 bases at J, with 15 bases between. Germline assignment: CDR1 DFQATT and CDR2 SNEGSKA (reference sequence). This CDR3 has 13 amino acids. The CDR3 spells CSAERTSLYEQYF. The CDR3 nucleotides read TGCAGTGCCGAACGTACTAGCCTCTACGAGCAGTACTTC.

This chain joins TRBV28 and TRBJ2-1; D not resolved. V was cut by 6 bases and J by 1 base, with 4 bases left in between. Germline CDR1 reads MDHEN; CDR2 reads SYDVKM. This CDR3 has 12 residues. DNA for the CDR3: TGTGCCAGCAGGACGTCCTACAATGAGCAGTTCTTC. Translated: CASRTSYNEQFF.

A word on this clonotype: A read error may produce the germline difference seen at one junction end. The chain couples TRBV27 to TRBJ2-3; D remains ambiguous. Germline loops: CDR1 MNHEY, CDR2 SMNVEV (reference sequence). This CDR3 region has 13 residues. Written as DNA, the CDR3 is TGTGCCAGCAGTTTCTCCACGTTAGATACGCGGTATTTT. Amino acid sequence: CASSFSTLDTRYF.

The chain combines TRBV20-1 with TRBJ2-3, with 8 bases lining up with TRBD1. The CDR3 is 15 amino acids. Germline V gene data show CDR1 as DFQATT and CDR2 as SNEGSKA (reference sequence). The V gene end was trimmed by 6 bases and the J gene end by 3 bases; junction bases not matched to a gene: 11. CDR3 amino acids: CSARRQGTFTDTQYF. CDR3 nucleotide sequence: TGCAGTGCCCGTAGACAGGGGACGTTTACAGATACGCAGTATTTT.

The chain carries TRBV7-3 and TRBJ2-5; 8 bases fit TRBD2. The germline gives CDR1 SGHTA, CDR2 FQGTGA. Losses at the gene ends were 8 bases for V and 2 bases for J; bases not matched to a gene: 7. The CDR3 spans 14 residues. This chain's CDR3 is CASGPGGRQETQYF. The CDR3 bases are TGTGCCAGCGGTCCGGGGGGGCGTCAAGAGACCCAGTACTTC.

This clonotype was seen a few times. The gene calls are TRBV7-9 and TRBJ2-1; 12 nucleotides agree with TRBD2. CDR3 size: 18 residues. The germline gives CDR1 SEHNR, CDR2 FQNEAQ (reference sequence). V lost 3 bases and J lost 1; bases outside the gene matches: 7. Written as DNA, the CDR3 is TGTGCCAGCAGCTTGCCCCGCGGACTAGCGGGGTCCTACAATGAGCAGTTCTTC. It yields the protein CASSLPRGLAGSYNEQFF.

This clonotype occurred a few times. Here the CDR3 reads CASSNIAGVGTDTQYF. DNA for the CDR3: TGTGCCAGCAGCAACATAGCGGGAGTTGGCACAGATACGCAGTATTTT. J is TRBJ2-3 and V is TRBV6-6, with 9 bases that match TRBD2. Germline V gene lookup returns CDR1 MNHNY and CDR2 SVGAGI (reference sequence). J lost 1 base, V lost 6 bases, and 8 bases had no gene match. The CDR3 is 16 amino acids.

The V gene is TRBV29-1, the J gene TRBJ1-2; D is undetermined. This CDR3 has 13 residues. V was pared by 7 bases and J by 3 bases, with 15 bases between. The germline CDR1 and CDR2 sequences are SQVTM and ANQGSEA. In nucleotides, the CDR3 is TGCAGCGATTTAAGGGCAGAGGACTATGGCTACACCTTC. This translates into CSDLRAEDYGYTF.

The V call is TRBV11-2, the J call TRBJ2-1, with 10 bases matching TRBD2. V lost 6 bases and J lost 5; bases outside the gene matches: 7. The CDR3 length is 15 residues. The germline V gene has CDR1 SGHAT and CDR2 FQNNGV. The CDR3 region is CASSSLAGVHNEQFF. Here the CDR3 DNA reads TGTGCCAGCAGTAGTCTAGCGGGAGTTCACAATGAGCAGTTCTTC.

The rearrangement uses TRBV5-1 and TRBJ2-1; 9 bases are a match to TRBD2. Germline CDR1 reads SGHRS; CDR2 reads YFSETQ. V gave up 0 bases and J gave up 7 bases; unmatched junction bases: 5. There are 15 residues in the CDR3. CDR3 nucleotides: TGCGCCAGCAGCTTGGTAGTTAGCGGGAGTAATGAGCAGTTCTTC. Residues: CASSLVVSGSNEQFF.

This chain uses TRBV5-1 with TRBJ2-3; TRBD2 agrees at 7 bases. The CDR3 consists of 17 residues. CDR1 SGHRS and CDR2 YFSETQ come from the germline V gene. Unmatched junction bases numbered 8, after V lost 0 bases and J lost 1 base. The CDR3 DNA follows: TGCGCCAGCAGCTTGGCCCCCGCGGGAGTAGGCACAGATACGCAGTATTTT. Its translation is CASSLAPAGVGTDTQYF.

This chain uses TRBV11-3 with TRBJ2-4, with a possible D match to TRBD1 (5 bases). Germline loops: CDR1 SGHNT, CDR2 YENEEA. V lost 0 bases, J lost 0 bases, and 12 bases lay in between. CDR3 length equals 17 residues. The CDR3 here is CASSLELTDLAKNIQYF. The CDR3 region has the DNA TGTGCCAGCAGCTTAGAGTTGACAGACTTAGCCAAAAACATTCAGTACTTC. Drawing the rest from reference TRBV11-3 and TRBJ2-4, the complete variable domain is EAGVVQSPRYKIIEKKQPVAFWCNPISGHNTLYWYLQNLGQGPELLIRYENEEAVDDSQLPKDRFSAERLKGVDSTLKIQPAELGDSAVYLCASSLELTDLAKNIQYFGAGTRLSVL.

This clonotype was seen a handful of times. This chain joins TRBV30 and TRBJ1-2, with TRBD1 matching 7 bases. V gave up 1 base and J gave up 8 bases; unmatched junction bases: 4. Germline V lookup: CDR1 GTSNPN, CDR2 SVGIG (reference sequence). The CDR3 runs 12 residues. CDR3 sequence: CAWSGRQGGYTF. For the CDR3, the DNA is TGTGCCTGGAGTGGGAGACAGGGCGGCTACACCTTC. The variable domain in full, completed from reference TRBV30 and TRBJ1-2, reads SQTIHQWPATLVQPVGSPLSLECTVEGTSNPNLYWYRQAAGRGLQLLFYSVGIGQISSEVPQNLSASRPQDRQFILSSKKLLLSDSGFYLCAWSGRQGGYTFGSGTRLTVV.

The chain couples TRBV7-9 to TRBJ1-1; a weak D match, TRBD1 (6 bases). The CDR3 has 15 residues. Between the trimmed V and J ends, which lost 4 bases and 1 base, there was a span of 13 bases. From germline, CDR1 is SEHNR and CDR2 FQNEAQ (reference sequence). CDR3 bases: TGTGCCAGCAGCTCGCATTGGGGGGCGAACACTGAAGCTTTCTTT. The encoded protein is CASSSHWGANTEAFF.